A selection of T cell receptor beta chains follows, all from one sample in a study of blood T cell repertoires in COVID-19. The method was immunoSEQ multiplex PCR; TCRdb's version includes in-frame clones alone and lacks a portion of them. The table has some 58,000 clones, about 76% seen once. The sample comprised peripheral blood. Receptors were obtained from a human donor in a cohort sampled during active COVID-19. CDR3s include the opening cysteine and the closing phenylalanine or tryptophan. A D gene is named only where the DNA matches it firmly. The size field is filled for only some rows; it gives once, few, many or a size class.

NA,NA,TRBV11-3,TRBJ2-2,TGTGCCAGCAGCAGAGATGGCACCGGGGAGCTGTTTTTT,CASSRDGTGELFF
TRBD1,NA,TRBV5-1,TRBJ1-1,TGCGCCAGCAGCTTGTTGTTGGGACAGGGTAGCGGTGAAGCTTTCTTT,CASSLLLGQGSGEAFF
NA,few,TRBV5-1,TRBJ2-1,TGCGCCAGCAGCGACAGCGGGAATGAGCAGTTCTTC,CASSDSGNEQFF
NA,NA,TRBV29-1,TRBJ2-7,TGCAGCGTCCGACAGGCAGCGGACGAGCAGTACTTC,CSVRQAADEQYF
NA,NA,TRBV7-3,TRBJ2-1,TGTGCCAGCAGCCGTGGGACTGGCGACAATGAGCAGTTCTTC,CASSRGTGDNEQFF
NA,NA,TRBV5-5,TRBJ1-6,TGTGCCAGCAGCCCTCGACCGCGGGGGGAGAATTCACCCCTCCACTTT,CASSPRPRGENSPLHF
NA,NA,TRBV21-1,TRBJ1-2,TGTGCCAGCAGCAACGGGACAGGGTGGAACTATGGCTACACCTTC,CASSNGTGWNYGYTF
TRBD2,NA,TRBV5-1,TRBJ2-5,TGCGCCAGCAGTACCGGGACTAGCGGGGGGGCGCAGGAGACCCAGTACTTC,CASSTGTSGGAQETQYF
NA,NA,TRBV10-3,TRBJ1-1,TGTGCCATCAGTGGAGGACAGAAAGCTTTCTTT,CAISGGQKAFF
TRBD1,many,TRBV19,TRBJ1-1,TGTGCCAGTAGTCTACAGGGGCCCACTGAAGCTTTCTTT,CASSLQGPTEAFF
TRBD1,NA,TRBV11-2,TRBJ2-7,TGTGCCAGCAGCGCCGACAGGGGGCAGAGAGAGCAGTACTTC,CASSADRGQREQYF
NA,NA,TRBV27,TRBJ1-1,TGTGCCAGCAGTTTACAGGGGCCCCCGGCTGAAGCTTTCTTT,CASSLQGPPAEAFF
TRBD2,NA,TRBV7-2,TRBJ2-1,TGTGCCAGCAGCTTAGTCGGGGGGGCCGCGAATGAGCAGTTCTTC,CASSLVGGAANEQFF
NA,NA,TRBV5-1,TRBJ2-3,TGCGCCAGCAGCTTGGTGGGCAGCTCCACAGATACGCAGTATTTT,CASSLVGSSTDTQYF
TRBD1,NA,TRBV6-2/TRBV6-3,TRBJ1-3,TGTGCCAGCAGTGCCCGGACAGGGGCTGGAAACACCATATATTTT,CASSARTGAGNTIYF
NA,few,TRBV27,TRBJ1-1,TGTGCCAGCAGTTTTGACCGGGGGGTACGGGCTTTCTTT,CASSFDRGVRAFF
NA,NA,TRBV9,TRBJ1-3,TGTGCCAGCAGCCCAGGAATACAGGGCAGCTCTGGAAACACCATATATTTT,CASSPGIQGSSGNTIYF
NA,NA,TRBV5-1,TRBJ2-2,TGCGCCAGCAGCTGGGGATTCCAGGGCACCGGGGAGCTGTTTTTT,CASSWGFQGTGELFF
NA,once,TRBV12-3/TRBV12-4,TRBJ1-5,TGTGCCAGCACCCGCGGGGGCGATCAGCCCCAGCATTTT,CASTRGGDQPQHF
TRBD2,NA,TRBV28,TRBJ2-1,TGTGCCAGCAGGGAAGGACTAGCGGGAGCTGAGCAGTTCTTC,CASREGLAGAEQFF
NA,NA,TRBV19,TRBJ2-3,TGTGCCAGTAGCACGGACAGTTGGGCAGATACGCAGTATTTT,CASSTDSWADTQYF
NA,NA,TRBV7-3,TRBJ2-7,TGTGCCAGCAGTTACCGTAGGGGCTCCTACGAGCAGTACTTC,CASSYRRGSYEQYF
NA,NA,TRBV28,TRBJ2-7,TGTGCCAGCAGTTTCGCCGAGAGGTACGAGCAGTACTTC,CASSFAERYEQYF
NA,few,TRBV4-2,TRBJ2-1,TGTGCCAGCAGCCAACGAGTTTCTGAGCAGTTCTTC,CASSQRVSEQFF
TRBD1,NA,TRBV7-6,TRBJ1-3,TGTGCCAGCACCACGGGACAGACCTCTGGAAACACCATATATTTT,CASTTGQTSGNTIYF
TRBD2,NA,TRBV7-2,TRBJ2-2,TGTGCCAGCAGCCCCGAAGAGTGGCGGGGGACCAACACCGGGGAGCTGTTTTTT,CASSPEEWRGTNTGELFF
TRBD1,once,TRBV27,TRBJ1-2,TGTGCCAGCAGTGTCCGGGACAGGGGTGTAGGGGGCTACACCTTC,CASSVRDRGVGGYTF
TRBD2,NA,TRBV5-1,TRBJ2-7,TGCGCCAGCAGCTCTTCTAGCGGGGGGAAGAGCGAGCAGTACTTC,CASSSSSGGKSEQYF
TRBD1,NA,TRBV4-1,TRBJ1-2,TGCGCCAGCAGCCCGGTCCAGGGGGCCTACGGCTACACCTTC,CASSPVQGAYGYTF
TRBD2,NA,TRBV3-1/TRBV3-2,TRBJ2-5,TGTGCCAGCAGCCAAGATCAGCCAGCGGGGGGCCCAGAGACCCAGTACTTC,CASSQDQPAGGPETQYF
NA,once,TRBV2,TRBJ1-2,TGTGCCAGCAAAGGGGAGGAGAGCTATGGCTACACCTTC,CASKGEESYGYTF
NA,NA,TRBV10-1,TRBJ2-2,TGCGCCAGCAGTGACCCTGGCAGGGGACGAACCGGGGAGCTGTTTTTT,CASSDPGRGRTGELFF
NA,NA,TRBV3-1/TRBV3-2,TRBJ2-3,TGTGCCAGCAGCCAAGCAAGAAGAGTTACGCAGTATTTT,CASSQARRVTQYF
TRBD1,few,TRBV3-1/TRBV3-2,TRBJ2-7,TGTGCCAGCAGCGCCCGACAGGGTGCCGAGCAGTACTTC,CASSARQGAEQYF
NA,NA,TRBV4-2,TRBJ2-5,TGTGCCAGCAGCCAAGAGTTGAGTAGCAGGGGAGAGACCCAGTACTTC,CASSQELSSRGETQYF
NA,many,TRBV6-6,TRBJ2-7,TGTGCCAGCAGTCGAGGGCTCGCTCGCTACGAGCAGTACTTC,CASSRGLARYEQYF
NA,NA,TRBV15,TRBJ1-3,TGTGCCACCAGCAGATCCGGAGGGCCAAACTCTGGAAACACCATATATTTT,CATSRSGGPNSGNTIYF
TRBD1,NA,TRBV18,TRBJ1-6,TGTGCCAGCTCACCAAATTGGACAGGGGGAAATTCACCCCTCCACTTT,CASSPNWTGGNSPLHF
NA,NA,TRBV3-1/TRBV3-2,TRBJ1-4,TGTGCCAGCCGATTAAACTCAGGGGAAAAACTGTTTTTT,CASRLNSGEKLFF
NA,few,TRBV10-1,TRBJ1-1,TGCGCCAGCAGCACAGGGACGGTGAACACTGAAGCTTTCTTT,CASSTGTVNTEAFF
NA,NA,TRBV18,TRBJ2-3,TGTGCCAGCTCATCGCCTCTACGCACAGATACGCAGTATTTT,CASSSPLRTDTQYF
TRBD2,NA,TRBV4-2,TRBJ2-7,TGTGCCAGCAGCCGCCGCGGGACTAGCGAGGACGAGCAGTACTTC,CASSRRGTSEDEQYF